The sequence of this TCR beta chain was determined in a study of blood T cell repertoires in COVID-19 (dated by TCRdb to 2018 to 2020). Describing the broader study: Collaborator samples came from the United States, Italy and Spain and covered acute and convalescent phases of COVID-19. Sample metadata almost always included a de-identified subject ID, COVID-19 status, age in years and sex. The material from the prospective study consisted of cDNA or gDNA derived from T cells, B-cell-depleted T cells, or PBMCs. The samples were drawn from the first 160 participants of the ongoing ImmuneRACE study and from more than 1,000 subjects provided by 6 global collaborators. The repertoires were released in a freely available public database intended as a resource for research on the immune response to SARS-CoV-2. Subjects who had been exposed to COVID-19, were actively infected with it, or had recovered from it provided the deeply sampled blood TCRbeta repertoires that made up the dataset. Where available, HLA class I and class II types were taken from metadata supplied by the sample provider and were not determined by assay-based typing.

Paper-wide results and their limitations: The amount of clinical and demographic metadata varied by source and participant and was provided uncurated.

About this clone itself: Its antigen is not yet known. Within one base of it there is no much larger clone, and no base qualities were kept.

A second Seattle source provided samples from volunteer blood donors who had recovered from COVID-19. The collaborating institutions used their own protocols to collect whole blood in K2EDTA tubes. For TCRbeta analysis, collaborators shipped samples in one of three forms: frozen whole blood, isolated PBMCs, or DNA extracted from either of those sample types. Its CDR3 holds 16 amino acids, cysteine through phenylalanine. Just CDR3 DNA is preserved here, 48 bases in frame from base 1. Trimming takes 1 base from V and 7 bases from J, and the germline ends sit 17 bases apart. For CDR1 and CDR2, the germline V gene lists SGHVS and FNYEAQ. TCRbeta CDR3 regions were amplified from genomic DNA by means of the immunoSEQ Assay, a bias-controlled multiplex PCR. The study's processing was this. Within the assay, amplification of reference gene primers was used to estimate how many nucleated cells each sample contained. To quantify the absolute abundance of each unique TCRbeta CDR3 rearrangement, sequence reads were collapsed and filtered. For each sample, productive Simpson clonality was calculated by taking the square root of Simpson's diversity index across productive rearrangements. TCRdb retrieved this table from immuneACCESS and kept in-frame rearrangements only. Not all clones are present; in checked studies, unresolved V genes account for under half, and no reason is known for the remainder. The DNA gave D and trimming, while V, J and clone size come from that table. The sample table records over 200,000 clones; about 88% of these occur just once. The ten largest make up approximately 3.7% of the sample.

The sequenced material came from peripheral blood. The origin of this receptor is a man aged 55 to 70 who had recovered from COVID-19. Recombination linked TRBV7-6 to TRBJ2-1; possibly the D gene is TRBD1, per 5 matching bases. In nucleotide form, the sequence is TGTGCCAGCAGCTTAGGAGGCAAGGGGCGCATAAATGAGCAGTTCTTC. The resulting protein is CASSLGGKGRINEQFF.